These 15 T cell receptor beta chains share one sample of origin, sequenced in a study of Ad26.COV2.S vaccination and SARS-CoV-2 variants. The repertoire was sequenced with immunoSEQ multiplex PCR; TCRdb's copy has only in-frame clones and lacks some. The table includes 300,000 to 400,000 clones, under 95% detected once. Specimen: peripheral blood, collected after recovery from COVID-19. The origin of the receptors is a human donor who had recovered from COVID-19.

The V call is TRBV5-1, the J call TRBJ1-5, with D maybe TRBD1 (5 bases). V lost 4 bases and J 2 bases, leaving 13 bases between the germline ends. This CDR3 has 15 amino acids. Germline CDR1 is SGHRS and CDR2 is YFSETQ. The CDR3 region is CASSQAGMGNQPQHF. Written as DNA, the CDR3 is TGCGCCAGCAGCCAAGCAGGGATGGGCAATCAGCCCCAGCATTTT.

The chain combines TRBV7-2 with TRBJ2-3; 10 nucleotides match TRBD2. The V segment lost 5 bases and the J segment 11 bases; nucleotides outside the gene matches: 13. Germline values: CDR1 SGHTA, CDR2 FQGNSA. The CDR3 contains 15 residues. The CDR3 is CASSALAGISGGQYF. CDR3 bases: TGTGCCAGCAGCGCACTAGCGGGGATATCAGGAGGGCAGTATTTT.

With regard to this clone: The sample carries other DNA sequences with the same CDR3. The rearrangement links TRBV7-2 to TRBJ1-1, with 8 bases that match TRBD1. Germline CDR1 is SGHTA and CDR2 is FQGNSA. The CDR3 totals 13 residues. With V trimmed by 6 bases and J by 3 bases, 3 bases remained unmatched. CDR3: CASSTQGDTEAFF. The DNA of the CDR3 is TGTGCCAGCAGTACACAGGGGGACACTGAAGCTTTCTTT.

This rearrangement joins TRBV5-4 to TRBJ1-2; no firm D call. Germline V gene lookup returns CDR1 SGHNT and CDR2 YYREEE (reference sequence). This CDR3 is 13 amino acids long. The V gene lost 1 base and the J gene lost 2 bases, with 6 bases spanning the gap. For the CDR3, the DNA is TGTGCCAGCAGCTTGCGACTGAACTATGGCTACACCTTC. Its translation: CASSLRLNYGYTF.

V gene TRBV7-3 combines with J gene TRBJ2-1, with 11 bases lining up with TRBD1. With 4 bases clipped from V and 5 bases from J, the junction kept 7 bases outside the gene matches. Germline assignment: CDR1 SGHTA and CDR2 FQGTGA. The CDR3 runs 16 residues. CDR3 region: CASSSAGTGGNNEQFF. Here the CDR3 DNA reads TGTGCCAGCAGCTCCGCCGGGACAGGGGGAAACAATGAGCAGTTCTTC.

This rearrangement joins TRBV5-4 to TRBJ1-2; tentative D call: TRBD1 (6 bases). CDR3 length: 15 amino acids. V lost 2 bases and J 4 bases, leaving 15 bases between the germline ends. CDR1 SGHNT and CDR2 YYREEE come from the germline V gene (reference sequence). The CDR3 DNA reads as TGTGCCAGCAGCTTCGCGCACAGGGAAGGCTATGGCTACACCTTC. Protein product: CASSFAHREGYGYTF.

The genes are TRBV19 and TRBJ1-1; possible D gene TRBD1, 5 bases. The CDR3 is made up of 18 amino acids. Between the trimmed V and J ends, which lost 6 bases and 0 bases, there was a span of 23 bases. Germline V gene data show CDR1 as LNHDA and CDR2 as SQIVND (reference sequence). The CDR3 DNA follows: TGTGCCAGTAGCCCCCTGGTGCGGGTGGAGGACATGAACACTGAAGCTTTCTTT. Residues: CASSPLVRVEDMNTEAFF.

This chain links TRBV21-1 with TRBJ2-2; the table gives TRBD2 as D, unverified against the DNA. TRBV21-1 counts as a pseudogene. This CDR3 comprises 16 residues. CDR3 sequence reads: CASSKPVLQNTGELFF. The CDR3 region has the DNA TGTGCCAGCAGCAAACCGGTCCTCCAGAACACCGGGGAGCTGTTTTTT.

The V gene is TRBV3-1 (or the pseudogene TRBV3-2), the J gene TRBJ1-4; possibly TRBD1 for D (5 bases). Per germline, CDR1 LGHDT and CDR2 YNNKEL (reference sequence). There are 14 residues in the CDR3. The ends were cut back, 0 bases at V and 11 bases at J, with 13 bases in the middle. The CDR3 bases are TGTGCCAGCAGCCAAGATAATTCGGGGGGGAAACTGTTTTTT. This translates into CASSQDNSGGKLFF.

This sequence joins TRBV4-2 and TRBJ1-2, with D hard to call. The ends were cut back, 1 base at V and 6 bases at J, with 3 bases in the middle. The CDR3 covers 11 residues. The germline V gene has CDR1 LGHNA and CDR2 YNFKEQ. In DNA form, the CDR3 reads TGTGCCAGCAGCCAAGCAGATGGCTACACCTTC. As protein: CASSQADGYTF.

The rearrangement uses TRBV9 and TRBJ2-2; D is ambiguous. The CDR3 contains 14 residues. Germline CDR1 and CDR2: SGDLS and YYNGEE. The V and J ends lost 3 bases and 5 bases respectively, with 11 bases between them. CDR3 loop: CASSERGGTGELFF. The CDR3 DNA reads TGTGCCAGCAGCGAAAGAGGTGGAACCGGGGAGCTGTTTTTT.

J is TRBJ2-2 and V is TRBV27, with 10 positions matching TRBD1. The germline V gene encodes CDR1 MNHEY and CDR2 SMNVEV (reference sequence). CDR3 length equals 22 residues. With 2 bases clipped from V and 4 bases from J, the junction kept 22 bases outside the gene matches. As DNA, the CDR3 is TGTGCCAGCAGTTTAGTGGGGACAGGGGTGACCCAGCCCCTAAATTCCACCGGGGAGCTGTTTTTT. Translating gives CASSLVGTGVTQPLNSTGELFF.

The table lists this clone with a count of one. CDR3 region: CASSSSDRRGRRNTEAFF. In nucleotides, the CDR3 is TGTGCCAGCAGTTCTTCAGATCGTAGGGGCAGGCGGAACACTGAAGCTTTCTTT. The chain links TRBV28 to TRBJ1-1; tentative D call: TRBD1 (5 bases). V was clipped by 4 bases and J by 1 base, with 22 bases between them. This CDR3 is 18 amino acids long. Germline V gene lookup returns CDR1 MDHEN and CDR2 SYDVKM.

The sample holds one count of this clone. V usage is TRBV4-1 and J usage is TRBJ1-1; D possibly corresponds to TRBD1 (6 bases). V was pared by 0 bases and J by 1 base, with 12 bases between. CDR1 is MGHRA and CDR2 is YSYEKL in the germline V gene. This CDR3 spans 16 amino acids. CDR3 loop: CASSQEKQGGNTEAFF. CDR3 coding DNA: TGCGCCAGCAGCCAAGAAAAACAGGGAGGGAACACTGAAGCTTTCTTT.

This chain joins TRBV7-9 and TRBJ2-2; TRBD2 might be the D (5 bases). CDR1 SEHNR and CDR2 FQNEAQ come from the germline V gene (reference sequence). The CDR3 length is 14 residues. V dropped 5 bases and J dropped 5 bases, with 12 bases sitting between them. The CDR3 loop is CASSRDSSTGELFF. The CDR3 region has the DNA TGTGCCAGCAGCCGGGATTCGTCGACCGGGGAGCTGTTTTTT.